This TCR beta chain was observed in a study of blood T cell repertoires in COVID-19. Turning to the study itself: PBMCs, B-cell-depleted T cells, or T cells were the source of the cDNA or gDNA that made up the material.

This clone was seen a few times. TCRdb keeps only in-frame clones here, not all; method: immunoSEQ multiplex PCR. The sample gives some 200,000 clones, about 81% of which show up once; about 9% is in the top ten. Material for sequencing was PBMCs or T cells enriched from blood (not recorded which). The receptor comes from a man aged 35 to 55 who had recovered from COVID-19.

The CDR3 sequence: CASSLAMAGGSTDTQYF. The CDR3 DNA sequence: TGTGCCAGCAGCTTAGCGATGGCGGGGGGGAGCACAGATACGCAGTATTTT. The chain is built from TRBV7-9 and TRBJ2-3; TRBD2 matches at 9 bases. The CDR3 totals 17 residues. Germline CDR1 SEHNR, CDR2 FQNEAQ (reference sequence). The J segment lost 0 bases and the V segment lost 0 bases, leaving 4 bases of the junction unmatched.